A single TCR beta chain is shown here with its context. The sample is drawn from a study of blood T cell repertoires in COVID-19. Study background: From the United States, Italy and Spain came samples of acute and convalescent COVID-19. PBMCs, B-cell-depleted T cells, or T cells were the source of the cDNA or gDNA that made up the material.

In the authors' methods: The authors estimated nucleated cell counts from reference gene primer amplification. Some clones are missing from TCRdb's copy, which holds only in-frame ones; the method was immunoSEQ multiplex PCR. Clonal size and the V and J genes are those of that table, whereas D and trimming came from the DNA. The sample holds more than 85,000 clones, roughly 82% seen once. The CDR3 has 14 residues. The germline V gene encodes CDR1 MNHNS and CDR2 SASEGT. V shed 3 bases and J 4 bases; nucleotides not matched to a gene: 3. This TCR came from an elderly woman with active or convalescent COVID-19. The J gene is TRBJ2-5, the V gene TRBV6-1; 9 bases are a match to TRBD1. Sequenced material: peripheral blood. The CDR3 DNA sequence: TGTGCCAGCAGTGAGACAGGGGGTCGAGAGACCCAGTACTTC. As protein: CASSETGGRETQYF.